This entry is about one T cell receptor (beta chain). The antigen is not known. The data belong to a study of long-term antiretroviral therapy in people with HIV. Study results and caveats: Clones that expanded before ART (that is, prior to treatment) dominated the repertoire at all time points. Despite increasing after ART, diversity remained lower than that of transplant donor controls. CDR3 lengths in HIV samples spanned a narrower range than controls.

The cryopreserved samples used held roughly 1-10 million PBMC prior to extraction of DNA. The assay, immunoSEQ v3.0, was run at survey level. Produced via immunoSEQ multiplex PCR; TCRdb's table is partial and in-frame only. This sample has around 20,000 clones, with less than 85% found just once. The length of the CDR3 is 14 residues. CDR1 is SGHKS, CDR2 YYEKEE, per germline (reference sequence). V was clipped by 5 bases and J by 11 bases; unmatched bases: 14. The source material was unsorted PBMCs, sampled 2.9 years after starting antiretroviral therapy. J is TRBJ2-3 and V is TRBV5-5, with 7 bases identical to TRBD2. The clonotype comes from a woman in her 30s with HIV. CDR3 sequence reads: CASRADVGGSEQYF. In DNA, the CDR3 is TGTGCCAGCAGGGCTGACGTGGGAGGGAGTGAGCAGTATTTT.